This T cell receptor beta chain was recovered during a study of blood T cell repertoires in COVID-19. Sequenced by immunoSEQ multiplex PCR; TCRdb stores in-frame clones only, minus some. The table has fewer than 600,000 clones, roughly 88% seen once. The CDR3 totals 13 residues. Trimming took off 0 bases at V and 8 bases at J, with 11 bases between the two ends. Germline V gene data show CDR1 as LNHNV and CDR2 as YYDKDF (reference sequence). The specimen was PBMCs or T cells enriched from blood (not recorded which). This sequence was found in a middle-aged woman who had recovered from COVID-19. The chain couples TRBV15 to TRBJ2-7; D call uncertain. In DNA, the CDR3 is TGTGCCACCAGCAGAGATTGGGCGTATCAGCAGTACTTC. It specifies CATSRDWAYQQYF.